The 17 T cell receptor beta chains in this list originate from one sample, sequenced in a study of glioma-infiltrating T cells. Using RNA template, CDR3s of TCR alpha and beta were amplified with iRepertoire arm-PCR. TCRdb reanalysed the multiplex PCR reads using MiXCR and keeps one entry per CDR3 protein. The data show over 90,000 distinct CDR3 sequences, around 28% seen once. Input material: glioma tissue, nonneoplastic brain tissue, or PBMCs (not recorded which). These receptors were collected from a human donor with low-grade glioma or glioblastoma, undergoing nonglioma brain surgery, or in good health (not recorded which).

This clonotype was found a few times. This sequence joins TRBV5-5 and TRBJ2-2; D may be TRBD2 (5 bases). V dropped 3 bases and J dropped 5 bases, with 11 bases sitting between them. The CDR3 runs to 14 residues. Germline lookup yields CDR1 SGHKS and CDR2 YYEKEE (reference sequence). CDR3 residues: CASSSEGPTGELFF. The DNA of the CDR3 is TGTGCCAGCAGCTCCGAGGGTCCAACCGGGGAGCTGTTTTTT.

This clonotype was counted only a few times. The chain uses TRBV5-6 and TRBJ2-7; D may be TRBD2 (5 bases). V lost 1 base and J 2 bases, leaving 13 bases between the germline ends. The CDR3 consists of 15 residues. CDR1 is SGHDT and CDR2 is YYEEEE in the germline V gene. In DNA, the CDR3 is TGTGCCAGCAGCTTGTTCGGGATATCTACCTACGAGCAGTACTTC. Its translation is CASSLFGISTYEQYF.

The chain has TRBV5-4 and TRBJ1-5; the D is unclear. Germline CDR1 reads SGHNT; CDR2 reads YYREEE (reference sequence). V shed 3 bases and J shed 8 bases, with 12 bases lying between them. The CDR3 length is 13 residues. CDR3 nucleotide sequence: TGTGCCAGCAGCTGGACCCCCTCGGAGCCCCAGCATTTT. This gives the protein CASSWTPSEPQHF. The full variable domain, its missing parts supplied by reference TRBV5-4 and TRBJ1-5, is ETGVTQSPTHLIKTRGQQVTLRCSSQSGHNTVSWYQQALGQGPQFIFQYYREEENGRGNFPPRFSGLQFPNYSSELNVNALELDDSALYLCASSWTPSEPQHFGDGTRLSIL.

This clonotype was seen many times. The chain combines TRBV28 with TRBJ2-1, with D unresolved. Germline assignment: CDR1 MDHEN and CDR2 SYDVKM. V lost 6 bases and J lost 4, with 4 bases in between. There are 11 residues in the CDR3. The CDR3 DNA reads TGTGCCAGCAGCCGATACAATGAGCAGTTCTTC. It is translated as CASSRYNEQFF.

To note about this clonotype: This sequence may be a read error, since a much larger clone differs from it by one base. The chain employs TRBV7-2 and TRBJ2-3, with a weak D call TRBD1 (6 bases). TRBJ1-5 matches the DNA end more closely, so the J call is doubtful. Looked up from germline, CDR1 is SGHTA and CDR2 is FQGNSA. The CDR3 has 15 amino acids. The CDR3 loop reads CASSYLGGGTDTQHF. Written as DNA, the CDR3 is TGTGCCAGCAGCTACTTAGGGGGTGGCACAGATACGCAGCATTTT.

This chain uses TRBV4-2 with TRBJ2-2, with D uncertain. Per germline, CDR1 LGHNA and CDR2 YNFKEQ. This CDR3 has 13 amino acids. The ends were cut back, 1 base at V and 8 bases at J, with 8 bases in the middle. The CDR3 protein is CASSQAVGGELFF. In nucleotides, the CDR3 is TGTGCCAGCAGCCAAGCCGTGGGGGGGGAGCTGTTTTTT.

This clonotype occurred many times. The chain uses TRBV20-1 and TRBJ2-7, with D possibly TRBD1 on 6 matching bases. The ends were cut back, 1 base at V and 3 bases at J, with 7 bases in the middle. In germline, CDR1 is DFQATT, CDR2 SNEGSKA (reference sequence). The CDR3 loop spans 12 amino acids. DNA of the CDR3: TGCAGTGCTAGAGGAGGGGGCTACGAGCAGTACTTC. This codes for CSARGGGYEQYF.

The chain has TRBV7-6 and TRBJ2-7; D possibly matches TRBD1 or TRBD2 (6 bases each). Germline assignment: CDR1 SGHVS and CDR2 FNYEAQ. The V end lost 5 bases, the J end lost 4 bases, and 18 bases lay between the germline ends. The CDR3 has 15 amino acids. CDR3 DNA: TGTGCCAGCAGCCTTATAGGGGGAGGTGGGTACGAGCAGTACTTC. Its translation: CASSLIGGGGYEQYF.

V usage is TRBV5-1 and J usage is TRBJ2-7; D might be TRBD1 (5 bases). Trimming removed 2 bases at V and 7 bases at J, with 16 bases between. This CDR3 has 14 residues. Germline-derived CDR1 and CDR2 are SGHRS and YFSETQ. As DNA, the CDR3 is TGCGCCAGCAGCTTCACGGCCCAGGGTCAAGAGCAGTACTTC. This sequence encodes CASSFTAQGQEQYF.

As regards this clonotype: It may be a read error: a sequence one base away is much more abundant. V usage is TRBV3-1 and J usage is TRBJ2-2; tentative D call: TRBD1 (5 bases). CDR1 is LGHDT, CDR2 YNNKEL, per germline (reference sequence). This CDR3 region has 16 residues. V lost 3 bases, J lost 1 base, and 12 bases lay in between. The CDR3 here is CASSHTVQGNTGELFF. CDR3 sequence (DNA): TGTGCCAGCAGCCACACGGTCCAGGGGAACACCGGGGAGCTGTTTTTT.

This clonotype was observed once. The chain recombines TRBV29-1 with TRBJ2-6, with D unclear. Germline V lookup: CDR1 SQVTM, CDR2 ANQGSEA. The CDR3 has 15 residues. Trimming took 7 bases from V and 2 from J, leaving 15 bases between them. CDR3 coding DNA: TGCAGCGGAACCCACACGTCAACTGGGGCCAACGTCCTGACTTTC. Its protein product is CSGTHTSTGANVLTF.

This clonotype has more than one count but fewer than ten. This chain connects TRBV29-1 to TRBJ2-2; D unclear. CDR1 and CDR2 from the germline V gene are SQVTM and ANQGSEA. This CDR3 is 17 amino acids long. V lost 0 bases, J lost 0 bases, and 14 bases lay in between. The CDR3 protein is CSVEDRDEGTNTGELFF. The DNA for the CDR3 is TGCAGCGTTGAAGATCGTGATGAAGGCACGAACACCGGGGAGCTGTTTTTT.

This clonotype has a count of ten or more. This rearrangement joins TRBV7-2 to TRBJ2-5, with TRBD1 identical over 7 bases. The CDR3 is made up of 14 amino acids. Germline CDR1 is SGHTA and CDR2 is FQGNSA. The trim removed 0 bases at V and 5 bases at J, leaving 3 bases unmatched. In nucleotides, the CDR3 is TGTGCCAGCAGCTTAGCAGGGGGCGGTGAGACCCAGTACTTC. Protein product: CASSLAGGGETQYF.

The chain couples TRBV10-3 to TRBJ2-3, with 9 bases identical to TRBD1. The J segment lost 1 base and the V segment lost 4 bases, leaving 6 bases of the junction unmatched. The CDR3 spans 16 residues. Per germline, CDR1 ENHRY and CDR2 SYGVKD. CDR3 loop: CAISGGQGAGTDTQYF. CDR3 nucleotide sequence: TGTGCCATCAGTGGGGGACAGGGAGCGGGCACAGATACGCAGTATTTT.

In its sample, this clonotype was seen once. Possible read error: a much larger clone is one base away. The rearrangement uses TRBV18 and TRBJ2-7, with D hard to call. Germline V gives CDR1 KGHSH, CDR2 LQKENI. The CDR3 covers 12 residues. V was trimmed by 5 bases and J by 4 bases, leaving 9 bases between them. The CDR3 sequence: CASSTAEYEQYF. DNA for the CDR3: TGTGCCAGCTCAACAGCAGAGTACGAGCAGTACTTC.

CDR3 sequence reads: CATSTQGPRLTGELFF. For the CDR3, the DNA is TGTGCCACCAGCACCCAGGGGCCAAGACTCACCGGGGAGCTGTTTTTT. V and J are TRBV15 and TRBJ2-2, with D perhaps matching TRBD1 (6 bases). The CDR3 sequence is 16 residues long. Looked up from germline, CDR1 is LNHNV and CDR2 is YYDKDF (reference sequence). Between the trimmed V and J ends, which lost 4 bases and 4 bases, there was a span of 16 bases.

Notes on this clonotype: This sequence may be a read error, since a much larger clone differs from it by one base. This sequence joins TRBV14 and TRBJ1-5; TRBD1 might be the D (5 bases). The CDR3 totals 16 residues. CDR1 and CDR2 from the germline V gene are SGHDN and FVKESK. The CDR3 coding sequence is TGTGCCAGCAGCCAAGCGGGGGGGATCAGCAATAAGCCCCAGCATTTT. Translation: CASSQAGGISNKPQHF.